The TCR beta chain described here comes from a study of glioma-infiltrating T cells after dendritic cell vaccination (dated by TCRdb to about 2016). About the full investigation: The cohort included 15 or so glioblastoma patients drawn from Phase I and II dendritic cell vaccination trials, of whom 9 were newly diagnosed and 6 had recurrent disease. Autologous tumor lysate-pulsed dendritic cell vaccination was administered to the patients between the early 2000s and the early 2010s. The vaccine consisted of monocyte-derived dendritic cells cultured less than 9 days with IL-4 and GM-CSF, then pulsed overnight with autologous tumor lysate. Each patient got three intradermal injections of the dendritic cell vaccine, spaced at biweekly intervals, in the arm below the axilla. In glioblastoma patients vaccinated with dendritic cells, deep sequencing of TCR beta CDR3 regions served to measure tumor-infiltrating lymphocyte content and to compare repertoires between tumor and blood. Survival after dendritic cell vaccination was correlated with TCR sequencing metrics such as TIL content and the overlap between tumor and blood repertoires. The research as a whole found: The three-group TCR overlap response model was described as speculative and requiring prospective validation. After dendritic cell vaccination, a higher estimated pretreatment TIL content predicted longer time to progression and overall survival. The cohort was small and heterogeneous, only a few patients had full blood and tumor sets, and even fewer had initial-recurrent tumor pairs. No direct relationship between TCR clonality and survival was found, suggesting that a diverse polyclonal response may matter.

This clone has just one count. The clone's antigen remains unknown. Per-nucleotide qualities are absent, and no much larger clonotype sits a single base away. Reading the label with the study, this specimen's time point is: after dendritic cell vaccination, including at tumor progression/relapse. Patients were selected for having adequate residual fresh-frozen tumor tissue and more than two years of available survival data. Molecular status otherwise varied across the glioblastoma patients, but none of them carried an isocitrate dehydrogenase mutation. PBMC collection took place before vaccination, two weeks after the third vaccination, and at tumor progression if progression occurred. The Qiagen DNeasy Blood extraction Kit was used for extraction of genomic DNA. TCRB CDR3 regions were amplified from 1.5 to 2 ug genomic DNA, or all available DNA if less, using the immunoSEQ assay. Multiplex PCR used 60 forward primers for TCR V beta segments and 13 reverse primers for J beta segments. To estimate reads per starting template, synthetic control templates were spiked into each sample at limiting dilution. The Illumina HiSeq System generated 87 bp sequencing reads. The study's processing was this. PCR and sequencing errors were removed by a nearest neighbor algorithm that merged closely related sequences. TCR overlap was measured as the percentage of unique tumor TCR beta sequences also present in the same patient's peripheral blood. The source is immuneACCESS, and TCRdb retained only in-frame sequences with V and J called. Part of the clones is not carried over; for the studies checked, unresolved V genes explain less than half of this, and the remainder is unexplained. V and J calls and clone size come straight from that table; D and trimming were deduced from the DNA. This sample comprises 98,000 or so clones, 80% of them detected only once. Roughly 5.9% of the sample is held by the ten biggest clonotypes.

The junction shows trimming of 4 bases on V and 6 bases on J, and the gene matches do not reach 11 bases of it. The germline V gene sets CDR1 to SGHRS and CDR2 to YFSETQ. The CDR3 numbers 16 residues from cysteine through phenylalanine. The sequence is cut down to CDR3 DNA, 48 bases in frame from base 1. The sample here was blood, taken after dendritic cell vaccination. The chain was built from TRBV5-1 and TRBJ2-2, with 8 bases in between that match TRBD2. The sequence was collected from a human donor with glioblastoma. The CDR3 corresponds to CASSPTGGGTPGELFF. The bases read TGCGCCAGCAGCCCGACTGGCGGGGGGACCCCCGGGGAGCTGTTTTTT. Here the CDR3 is joined to the reference TRBV5-1 and TRBJ2-2 genes, and the full variable domain is: KAGVTQTPRYLIKTRGQQVTLSCSPISGHRSVSWYQQTPGQGLQFLFEYFSETQRNKGNFPGRFSGRQFSNSRSEMNVSTLELGDSALYLCASSPTGGGTPGELFFGEGSRLTVL.